Listed below are T cell receptor beta chains from one sample, sequenced in a study of OX40 agonist ivuxolimab in advanced cancers. Assay: immunoSEQ multiplex PCR; the TCRdb copy retains only in-frame clones and omits some. The sample includes roughly 86,000 clones, about 93% of them seen just once. The starting material was CD4+ or CD8+ T cells sorted from blood, obtained in a trial of the OX40 agonist ivuxolimab. The receptors originated from an adult with an advanced solid tumor such as melanoma, head and neck, liver or kidney cancer. CDR3s include the opening cysteine and the closing phenylalanine or tryptophan. D genes are given only for firm matches. Expanded clones are given a class, and other clones once, few, many or no size at all.

TRBV18	TRBJ1-2	.	.	CASSPPLGPGYGYTF	TGTGCCAGCTCACCACCGTTAGGGCCCGGCTATGGCTACACCTTC
TRBV5-1	TRBJ2-3	few	TRBD2	CASSYPPGLPTDTQYF	TGCGCCAGCAGCTACCCCCCGGGACTACCCACAGATACGCAGTATTTT
TRBV18	TRBJ2-1	.	TRBD1	CASSPLDRDTYNEQFF	TGTGCCAGCTCCCCCTTAGACAGGGACACATACAATGAGCAGTTCTTC
TRBV5-1	TRBJ2-1	.	TRBD2	CASSPGLAGHNEQFF	TGCGCCAGCAGCCCAGGACTAGCGGGTCACAATGAGCAGTTCTTC
TRBV29-1	TRBJ2-7	.	TRBD2	CSVTGAGGYYEQYF	TGCAGCGTTACCGGGGCGGGGGGTTACTACGAGCAGTACTTC
TRBV18	TRBJ2-7	.	.	CASSPLAGKSHEQYF	TGTGCCAGCTCACCACTGGCAGGGAAGAGCCACGAGCAGTACTTC
TRBV2	TRBJ1-2	.	TRBD1	CASSGSRQGGYTF	TGTGCCAGCAGTGGGTCCCGACAGGGTGGCTACACCTTC
TRBV9	TRBJ2-2	few	.	CASSVAPGTGELFF	TGTGCCAGCAGCGTAGCCCCCGGCACCGGGGAGCTGTTTTTT
TRBV18	TRBJ1-2	.	.	CASSPSSDTPNYGYTF	TGTGCCAGCTCACCTTCCTCGGACACTCCTAACTATGGCTACACCTTC
TRBV5-1	TRBJ2-5	once	TRBD1	CASSSGQVRETQYF	TGCGCCAGCAGCTCTGGACAGGTACGAGAGACCCAGTACTTC
TRBV4-1	TRBJ2-3	.	.	CASSQEPSTDTQYF	TGCGCCAGCAGCCAAGAACCTAGCACAGATACGCAGTATTTT
TRBV2	TRBJ2-1	.	.	CASSEGQPLNEQFF	TGTGCCAGCAGTGAGGGACAACCTCTCAATGAGCAGTTCTTC
TRBV6-4	TRBJ2-3	.	.	CASSTGEGTDTQYF	TGTGCCAGCAGTACCGGGGAGGGCACAGATACGCAGTATTTT
TRBV15	TRBJ1-2	.	.	CATSRDYSDLWGYTF	TGTGCCACCAGCAGAGATTATTCGGACCTATGGGGCTACACCTTC
TRBV9	TRBJ2-3	.	TRBD1	CASSGPRDRGTDTQYF	TGTGCCAGCAGCGGGCCCCGGGACAGGGGTACAGATACGCAGTATTTT
TRBV6-5	TRBJ2-7	.	.	CASRRTSSEQYF	TGTGCCAGCAGGAGGACATCATCCGAGCAGTACTTC
TRBV10-1	TRBJ2-5	.	TRBD1	CASSQGTGRETQYF	TGCGCCAGCAGTCAGGGGACAGGGAGGGAGACCCAGTACTTC
TRBV14	TRBJ2-2	.	TRBD1	CASSQVATGAGELFF	TGTGCCAGCAGCCAAGTGGCCACAGGGGCCGGGGAGCTGTTTTTT
TRBV20-1	TRBJ2-1	.	.	CSADKFSEQFF	TGCAGTGCTGACAAATTCAGTGAGCAGTTCTTC
TRBV4-2	TRBJ2-7	.	TRBD2	CASSDSGRTGEQYF	TGTGCCAGCAGCGATAGCGGGAGGACTGGCGAGCAGTACTTC